This entry lists 22 T cell receptor beta chains sequenced from one sample in a study of blood T cell repertoires in COVID-19. Only in-frame clones appear in the TCRdb table, and some are missing; sequencing was by immunoSEQ multiplex PCR. The profile covers 250,000 or so clones, with approximately 84% appearing a single time and under 7% taken by the ten largest. The sample consisted of PBMCs or T cells enriched from blood (not recorded which). The receptors were sampled from a woman aged 50 to 60 who had been exposed to COVID-19.

V and J are TRBV25-1 and TRBJ2-2, with D possibly matching TRBD2 (5 bases). The V and J ends lost 6 bases and 3 bases respectively, with 11 bases between them. CDR1 and CDR2 from the germline V gene are MGHDK and SYGVNS. The CDR3 extends over 14 amino acids. CDR3 sequence reads: CASRATRDTGELFF. CDR3 sequence (DNA): TGTGCCAGCAGGGCTACTAGGGACACCGGGGAGCTGTTTTTT.

This clone has ten or more counts. The chain combines TRBV6-2 or TRBV6-3 with TRBJ2-7; 7 bases map to TRBD1. Germline CDR1 reads MNHEY; CDR2 reads SVGEGT. The CDR3 loop spans 16 amino acids. Losses at the gene ends were 0 bases for V and 0 bases for J; bases not matched to a gene: 5. The CDR3 nucleotides are TGTGCCAGCAGTTACTCGAGGGACAGAGGCTCCTACGAGCAGTACTTC. Translated, it gives CASSYSRDRGSYEQYF.

The chain links TRBV5-1 to TRBJ1-4; TRBD1 aligns across 8 bases. CDR1 and CDR2 from the germline V gene are SGHRS and YFSETQ. The CDR3 totals 15 residues. The V and J ends lost 4 bases and 2 bases, in that order; junction bases with no gene match: 4. Here the CDR3 DNA reads TGCGCCAGCAGCCTGGACAGGGCGACTAATGAAAAACTGTTTTTT. This translates into CASSLDRATNEKLFF.

The V call is TRBV24-1, the J call TRBJ1-4; maybe TRBD1 (5 bases). Trimming cost V 5 bases and J 7 bases, with 16 bases left between them. Germline V CDR1 and CDR2: KGHDR, SFDVKD. The CDR3 extends over 15 amino acids. CDR3 amino acids: CATSAGGTGGEKLFF. The CDR3 nucleotides are TGTGCCACCAGTGCAGGCGGGACGGGGGGTGAAAAACTGTTTTTT.

The chain carries TRBV27 and TRBJ1-1; tentatively, D is TRBD1 (5 bases). The CDR3 length is 13 residues. Germline V gene data show CDR1 as MNHEY and CDR2 as SMNVEV (reference sequence). V dropped 5 bases and J dropped 3 bases, with 10 bases sitting between them. The CDR3 is CASSPAGHTEAFF. CDR3 sequence (DNA): TGTGCCAGCAGTCCAGCAGGGCACACTGAAGCTTTCTTT.

DNA of the CDR3: TGTGCCAGCAGCTCAGACTCCGTTAGCACAGATACGCAGTATTTT. Protein: CASSSDSVSTDTQYF. J is TRBJ2-3 and V is TRBV7-9; no clear D gene. CDR1 is SEHNR and CDR2 is FQNEAQ in the germline V gene (reference sequence). The length of the CDR3 is 15 residues. Between the trimmed V and J ends, which lost 4 bases and 0 bases, there was a span of 11 bases.

This sequence joins TRBV3-1 (or the pseudogene TRBV3-2) and TRBJ1-1, with 10 bases identical to TRBD1. The germline V gene encodes CDR1 LGHDT and CDR2 YNNKEL (reference sequence). This CDR3 has 17 residues. The trim removed 5 bases at V and 5 bases at J, leaving 14 bases unmatched. CDR3 protein: CASSSRLGDRGSTEAFF. For the CDR3, the DNA is TGTGCCAGCAGCTCCAGACTGGGGGACAGGGGTTCAACTGAAGCTTTCTTT.

This clone showed up just a few times. This chain uses TRBV7-7 with TRBJ2-1; a possible D gene is TRBD2 (6 bases). In germline, CDR1 is SSHAT, CDR2 FNYEAQ (reference sequence). This CDR3 region has 17 residues. V was pared by 1 base and J by 5 bases, with 18 bases between. The CDR3 reads CASSLGPAASVHNEQFF. DNA of the CDR3: TGTGCCAGCAGCTTAGGTCCCGCCGCTAGCGTGCACAATGAGCAGTTCTTC.

This clone is a singleton in its sample. The V gene is TRBV30, the J gene TRBJ1-6; 7 nucleotides align to TRBD1. With V trimmed by 2 bases and J by 9 bases, 16 bases remained unmatched. Germline V gene lookup returns CDR1 GTSNPN and CDR2 SVGIG (reference sequence). The CDR3 is made up of 17 amino acids. DNA of the CDR3: TGTGCCTGGAGTCATCAAACCCGACAGGGCTGGAGTTCACCCCTCCACTTT. Translating gives CAWSHQTRQGWSSPLHF.

The chain uses TRBV28 and TRBJ2-1; tentative D call: TRBD1 (5 bases). This CDR3 is 16 amino acids long. Trimming took off 5 bases at V and 0 bases at J, with 14 bases between the two ends. Germline assignment: CDR1 MDHEN and CDR2 SYDVKM. The CDR3 here is CASSTRQRPSYNEQFF. DNA for the CDR3: TGTGCCAGCAGTACCCGACAGCGCCCCTCCTACAATGAGCAGTTCTTC.

About this clone itself: An end of the junction does not agree with germline; a read error may underlie this. The V call is TRBV28, the J call TRBJ2-7; D remains ambiguous. CDR1 is MDHEN, CDR2 SYDVKM, per germline. CDR3 length: 13 residues. This CDR3 is CASSRGPWAQYDF. CDR3 nucleotides: TGTGCCAGCAGCCGTGGGCCTTGGGCACAGTACGACTTC.

This chain connects TRBV5-1 to TRBJ1-4; D remains unclear. Germline V CDR1 and CDR2: SGHRS, YFSETQ. The length of the CDR3 is 13 residues. V shed 1 base and J shed 6 bases, with 7 bases lying between them. CDR3 residues: CASSLQSYEKLFF. CDR3 coding DNA: TGCGCCAGCAGCTTGCAATCATATGAAAAACTGTTTTTT.

This chain uses TRBV5-4 with TRBJ2-1; 11 nucleotides agree with TRBD2. CDR1 is SGHNT, CDR2 YYREEE, per germline (reference sequence). This CDR3 comprises 15 residues. Losses at the gene ends were 5 bases for V and 7 bases for J; bases not matched to a gene: 8. For the CDR3, the DNA is TGTGCCAGCAGTCGGCCGGGACTAGCGGCGAATGAGCAGTTCTTC. As protein: CASSRPGLAANEQFF. Looking up the rest from reference TRBV5-4 and TRBJ2-1 gives the full variable domain: ETGVTQSPTHLIKTRGQQVTLRCSSQSGHNTVSWYQQALGQGPQFIFQYYREEENGRGNFPPRFSGLQFPNYSSELNVNALELDDSALYLCASSRPGLAANEQFFGPGTRLTVL.

As DNA, the CDR3 is TGTGCCAGCAGTTTCAGGGCCACTGAAGCTTTCTTT. This codes for CASSFRATEAFF. The chain uses TRBV28 and TRBJ1-1; perhaps TRBD1 as D (5 bases). CDR1 is MDHEN, CDR2 SYDVKM, per germline. V was clipped by 3 bases and J by 4 bases, with 6 bases between them. The CDR3 consists of 12 residues. The whole variable domain, remainder taken from reference TRBV28 and TRBJ1-1, is DVKVTQSSRYLVKRTGEKVFLECVQDMDHENMFWYRQDPGLGLRLIYFSYDVKMKEKGDIPEGYSVSREKKERFSLILESASTNQTSMYLCASSFRATEAFFGQGTRLTVV.

The chain combines TRBV7-2 with TRBJ2-2, with TRBD1 matching over 11 bases. The CDR3 covers 16 residues. CDR1 and CDR2 (germline): SGHTA, FQGNSA. V gave up 5 bases and J gave up 6 bases; unmatched junction bases: 8. CDR3 DNA: TGTGCCAGCAGCCTAGGAGTGGGACAGGGGGCCGGGGAGCTGTTTTTT. Translating it yields CASSLGVGQGAGELFF.

This clone was seen a handful of times. This chain joins TRBV5-5 and TRBJ1-1; D not resolved. Between the trimmed V and J ends, which lost 2 bases and 2 bases, there was a span of 10 bases. The CDR3 loop spans 14 amino acids. The V gene's germline CDR1 is SGHKS and CDR2 YYEKEE (reference sequence). This CDR3 reads CASSFEAANTEAFF. CDR3 coding DNA: TGTGCCAGCAGCTTTGAGGCGGCTAACACTGAAGCTTTCTTT.

V and J are TRBV12-5 and TRBJ1-2; 9 nucleotides line up with TRBD1. Germline V gene data show CDR1 as LGHNT and CDR2 as FRNRAP. This CDR3 contains 14 residues. V was pared by 7 bases and J by 8 bases, with 11 bases of the junction left unmatched. This CDR3 is CASVSSGTGTGYTF. As DNA, the CDR3 is TGTGCTAGTGTTTCGTCCGGGACAGGGACCGGCTACACCTTC.

This clone was picked up one time. The rearrangement links TRBV19 to TRBJ2-2; D not certain. Trimming removed 3 bases at V and 0 bases at J, with 8 bases between. CDR1 LNHDA and CDR2 SQIVND come from the germline V gene (reference sequence). The CDR3 has 15 residues. The CDR3 protein is CASSIKQSNTGELFF. The CDR3 bases are TGTGCCAGTAGTATTAAACAGTCGAACACCGGGGAGCTGTTTTTT.

The chain combines TRBV10-3 with TRBJ2-7; 7 bases agree with TRBD1. Unmatched junction bases numbered 12, after V lost 7 bases and J lost 3 bases. Looked up from germline, CDR1 is ENHRY and CDR2 is SYGVKD. The CDR3 sequence is 15 residues long. DNA of the CDR3: TGTGCCATCAAGGGGGCGGATTCTTCAGGCTACGAGCAGTACTTC. It specifies CAIKGADSSGYEQYF.

V gene TRBV7-2 combines with J gene TRBJ2-1, with TRBD2 matching over 8 bases. V trimming: 4 bases; J trimming: 9 bases; junction bases outside the gene matches: 11. CDR1 is SGHTA, CDR2 FQGNSA, per germline. The CDR3 has 15 amino acids. The CDR3 spells CASSSKGGGRREQFF. CDR3 nucleotide sequence: TGTGCCAGCAGCTCTAAGGGCGGGGGGCGGCGTGAGCAGTTCTTC. Drawing the rest from reference TRBV7-2 and TRBJ2-1, the complete variable domain is GAGVSQSPSNKVTEKGKDVELRCDPISGHTALYWYRQSLGQGLEFLIYFQGNSAPDKSGLPSDRFSAERTGGSVSTLTIQRTQQEDSAVYLCASSSKGGGRREQFFGPGTRLTVL.

This clone was observed once. The chain links TRBV19 to TRBJ1-1; tentative D call: TRBD1 (6 bases). Germline V CDR1 and CDR2: LNHDA, SQIVND (reference sequence). Trimming pared 3 bases from V and 1 base from J, leaving 15 bases between. The CDR3 contains 16 residues. The CDR3 loop reads CASSMRQGRGNTEAFF. DNA for the CDR3: TGTGCCAGTAGTATGAGGCAGGGGCGAGGGAACACTGAAGCTTTCTTT.

The CDR3: CASSQGDSTNEKLFF. The CDR3 DNA is TGTGCCAGCAGCCAAGGGGACAGCACTAATGAAAAACTGTTTTTT. The V gene is TRBV3-1 (or the pseudogene TRBV3-2), the J gene TRBJ1-4; 7 nucleotides line up with TRBD1. After removal of 1 base from V and 2 bases from J, the junction contained 1 base not matched to a gene. The CDR3 spans 15 residues. From germline, CDR1 is LGHDT and CDR2 YNNKEL (reference sequence).